Shown below are 32 T cell receptor beta chains from a single sample sequenced in a study of shared clonotypes between healthy human individuals. Measured with immunoSEQ multiplex PCR; TCRdb has only the in-frame clones, and not every one. The sample includes millions of clones, about 95% of them seen just once. It was CD45RO-negative cells, positively selected for CCR7, that made up naive CD8 cells, with terminally differentiated effector memory CD45RA+ cells excluded. The sequenced sample consisted of naive CD8+ T cells sorted from blood. All receptors derive from a man in his late teens or twenties in good health.

The rearrangement links TRBV7-8 to TRBJ1-1, with 9 bases matching TRBD1. The CDR3 spans 14 residues. V lost 3 bases and J lost 6; bases outside the gene matches: 5. CDR1 SGHVS and CDR2 FQNEAQ come from the germline V gene. The CDR3 DNA sequence: TGTGCCAGCAGCTTGACAGGGGGAGTAGCTGAAGCTTTCTTT. This gives the protein CASSLTGGVAEAFF.

Regarding this clone: The sample carries other DNA sequences with the same CDR3. The rearrangement joins TRBV29-1 to TRBJ2-1; 8 nucleotides match TRBD1. Germline CDR1 and CDR2: SQVTM and ANQGSEA. V was pared by 7 bases and J by 0 bases, with 5 bases of the junction left unmatched. This CDR3 has 14 amino acids. In nucleotides, the CDR3 is TGCAGCGGAACCGGGACAGGCTCCTACAATGAGCAGTTCTTC. It encodes CSGTGTGSYNEQFF.

The chain carries TRBV6-1 and TRBJ2-4, with D hard to call. Trimming removed 1 base from V and 0 bases from J, with 7 bases in between. This CDR3 spans 15 amino acids. Per the germline V gene, CDR1 is MNHNS and CDR2 is SASEGT. CDR3 DNA sequence: TGTGCCAGCAGTGAAGTATCTGTAGCCAAAAACATTCAGTACTTC. It encodes CASSEVSVAKNIQYF.

V usage is TRBV30 and J usage is TRBJ1-4; possible D gene TRBD1, 6 bases. V was pared by 1 base and J by 6 bases, with 12 bases between. This CDR3 is 14 amino acids long. CDR1 is GTSNPN, CDR2 SVGIG, per germline (reference sequence). CDR3 DNA sequence: TGTGCCTGGAGTGCGGAGGGGGTTTATGAAAAACTGTTTTTT. It specifies CAWSAEGVYEKLFF.

The chain is built from TRBV14 and TRBJ2-3, with no clear D. V was cut by 4 bases and J by 0 bases, with 8 bases left in between. CDR1 and CDR2 (germline): SGHDN, FVKESK. The CDR3 consists of 14 residues. CDR3 amino acids: CASSPVTSTDTQYF. CDR3 in DNA: TGTGCCAGCAGCCCCGTCACCAGCACAGATACGCAGTATTTT.

This sequence joins TRBV7-6 and TRBJ2-1; no clear D gene. V was trimmed by 5 bases and J by 2 bases, leaving 10 bases between them. The V gene's germline CDR1 is SGHVS and CDR2 FNYEAQ. This CDR3 is built from 14 residues. The CDR3 bases are TGTGCCAGCAGCCTCGGAGAAACCTACAATGAGCAGTTCTTC. This gives the protein CASSLGETYNEQFF.

The chain has TRBV2 and TRBJ1-2; D is perhaps TRBD1 (5 bases). Looked up from germline, CDR1 is SNHLY and CDR2 is FYNNEI. The CDR3 covers 15 residues. V lost 6 bases to trimming and J lost 0 bases, with 14 bases between them. The CDR3 loop is CASSPRRDSNYGYTF. CDR3 bases: TGTGCCAGCAGCCCTCGCCGGGACTCTAACTATGGCTACACCTTC.

The chain employs TRBV4-1 and TRBJ1-2; no reliable D call. The germline V gene has CDR1 MGHRA and CDR2 YSYEKL. The V gene lost 3 bases and the J gene lost 7 bases, with 21 bases spanning the gap. The CDR3 is made up of 16 amino acids. The CDR3 DNA sequence: TGCGCCAGCAGCCACCACGGGTTGGAGGGCGCGGTTGGCTACACCTTC. Amino acid sequence: CASSHHGLEGAVGYTF.

J is TRBJ1-2 and V is TRBV6-5, with D unresolved. Germline V lookup: CDR1 MNHEY, CDR2 SVGAGI. The CDR3 totals 15 residues. V lost 7 bases, J lost 4 bases, and 19 bases lay in between. CDR3: CASISSVSDVYGYTF. DNA of the CDR3: TGTGCCAGCATCTCGTCTGTCTCTGACGTCTATGGCTACACCTTC.

This clone was observed a handful of times. The same CDR3 can be traced to other DNA sequences in this sample. The chain carries TRBV7-9 and TRBJ2-5, with TRBD1 matching over 7 bases. Germline V lookup: CDR1 SEHNR, CDR2 FQNEAQ (reference sequence). The CDR3 is 14 amino acids. Unmatched junction bases numbered 5, after V lost 2 bases and J lost 5 bases. The DNA of the CDR3 is TGTGCCAGCAGCTTATCAACAGGGGTGGAGACCCAGTACTTC. It yields the protein CASSLSTGVETQYF. The full variable domain, with the rest looked up from reference TRBV7-9 and TRBJ2-5, is DTGVSQNPRHKITKRGQNVTFRCDPISEHNRLYWYRQTLGQGPEFLTYFQNEAQLEKSRLLSDRFSAERPKGSFSTLEIQRTEQGDSAMYLCASSLSTGVETQYFGPGTRLLVL.

Turning to this clone: This specimen includes other DNA sequences encoding the same CDR3. This sequence joins TRBV27 and TRBJ2-2; either TRBD1 or TRBD2 may supply D (5 bases each). The V gene lost 2 bases and the J gene lost 5 bases, with 15 bases spanning the gap. The CDR3 is made up of 16 amino acids. Germline CDR1 MNHEY, CDR2 SMNVEV (reference sequence). The CDR3 is CASSLVGALGTGELFF. The CDR3, as DNA: TGTGCCAGCAGTTTAGTCGGGGCCCTGGGGACCGGGGAGCTGTTTTTT.

A note on this clone: Different DNA sequences within this sample yield the same CDR3. This sequence joins TRBV9 and TRBJ2-7, with TRBD2 matching over 10 bases. The length of the CDR3 is 15 residues. CDR1 is SGDLS, CDR2 YYNGEE, per germline. Germline trimming cut 0 bases from V and 2 bases from J; bases unmatched to any gene: 2. CDR3 protein: CASSVGLAGAYEQYF. The DNA of the CDR3 is TGTGCCAGCAGCGTAGGGCTAGCGGGAGCCTACGAGCAGTACTTC.

The chain joins TRBV9 to TRBJ2-1, with TRBD2 matching 7 bases. With 2 bases clipped from V and 0 bases from J, the junction kept 2 bases outside the gene matches. CDR3 size: 15 residues. From germline, CDR1 is SGDLS and CDR2 YYNGEE. The CDR3, as DNA: TGTGCCAGCAGCGTTCTAGCGGTCTCCTACAATGAGCAGTTCTTC. Encoded protein: CASSVLAVSYNEQFF.

In DNA, the CDR3 is TGTGCCAGCGGGCAGGGACTAGCGGGAGTTGGGAAGTACTTC. It specifies CASGQGLAGVGKYF. The V call is TRBV25-1, the J call TRBJ2-5; 14 nucleotides agree with TRBD2. This CDR3 contains 14 residues. The germline CDR1 and CDR2 sequences are MGHDK and SYGVNS. J was trimmed by 12 bases and V by 8 bases; bases with no gene match: 11. Full variable domain (rest looked up from reference TRBV25-1 and TRBJ2-5): EADIYQTPRYLVIGTGKKITLECSQTMGHDKMYWYQQDPGMELHLIHYSYGVNSTEKGDLSSESTVSRIRTEHFPLTLESARPSHTSQYLCASGQGLAGVGKYFGPGTRLLVL.

The count of this clone is one. V is TRBV10-2 and J is TRBJ1-3; no clear D gene. V was trimmed by 7 bases and J by 0 bases, leaving 16 bases between them. Looked up from germline, CDR1 is WSHSY and CDR2 is SAAADI. This CDR3 is 16 amino acids long. The CDR3 region is CASNDPRPYSGNTIYF. DNA of the CDR3: TGCGCCAGCAATGACCCAAGGCCCTACTCTGGAAACACCATATATTTT.

The genes are TRBV6-1 and TRBJ2-7; D uncertain. Trimming took 8 bases from V and 2 from J, leaving 13 bases between them. The germline gives CDR1 MNHNS, CDR2 SASEGT. The CDR3 loop spans 13 amino acids. The CDR3 nucleotides read TGTGCCAGCCTCCCGGCGCAGGCCTACGAGCAGTACTTC. Amino acid sequence: CASLPAQAYEQYF.

This chain uses TRBV4-1 with TRBJ1-5; weak D call: TRBD1 (6 bases). This CDR3 is 16 amino acids long. The germline gives CDR1 MGHRA, CDR2 YSYEKL. V was shortened by 1 base and J by 1 base, with 11 bases between the two germline ends. Here the CDR3 reads CASSQVRGASNQPQHF. CDR3 DNA sequence: TGCGCCAGCAGCCAAGTTCGGGGGGCGAGCAATCAGCCCCAGCATTTT.

The chain carries TRBV29-1 and TRBJ2-7; tentatively, D is TRBD1 (5 bases). Germline loops: CDR1 SQVTM, CDR2 ANQGSEA. Trimming cost V 4 bases and J 2 bases, with 15 bases left between them. This CDR3 spans 14 amino acids. CDR3 coding DNA: TGCAGCGTTGGAATGGGAACAGGCGCCTACGAGCAGTACTTC. This gives the protein CSVGMGTGAYEQYF.

The chain links TRBV7-2 to TRBJ2-6; D possibly corresponds to TRBD1 (5 bases). The V end lost 0 bases, the J end lost 0 bases, and 9 bases lay between the germline ends. Looked up from germline, CDR1 is SGHTA and CDR2 is FQGNSA. The CDR3 is 17 residues long. The CDR3 here is CASSLAGQDSGANVLTF. The DNA for the CDR3 is TGTGCCAGCAGCTTAGCGGGGCAGGACTCTGGGGCCAACGTCCTGACTTTC.

The chain uses TRBV6-1 and TRBJ2-5, with 10 bases identical to TRBD2. V lost 1 base, J lost 7 bases, and 6 bases stayed unmatched. Per the germline V gene, CDR1 is MNHNS and CDR2 is SASEGT. The CDR3 is made up of 15 amino acids. CDR3 loop: CASSEVLAGDGTQYF. The CDR3 nucleotides are TGTGCCAGCAGTGAAGTCCTAGCGGGGGATGGGACCCAGTACTTC.

This clone was picked up one time. Other DNA variants within this sample encode the same CDR3. The V and J genes are TRBV9 and TRBJ2-7; 9 nucleotides line up with TRBD2. Germline assignment: CDR1 SGDLS and CDR2 YYNGEE. Germline trimming cut 0 bases from V and 1 base from J; bases unmatched to any gene: 5. CDR3 size: 16 residues. CDR3 sequence: CASSVGSGLASYEQYF. The CDR3 nucleotides are TGTGCCAGCAGCGTAGGATCGGGACTAGCATCCTACGAGCAGTACTTC.

The chain employs TRBV2 and TRBJ1-2; 8 bases align to TRBD1. CDR3 length equals 14 residues. CDR1 is SNHLY, CDR2 FYNNEI, per germline. V shed 9 bases, J shed 6 bases, and the junction held 12 bases outside the gene matches. The CDR3 reads CASLGEQGAHGYTF. The CDR3 DNA follows: TGTGCCAGTTTAGGGGAGCAGGGGGCTCATGGCTACACCTTC.

The chain uses TRBV27 and TRBJ2-7, with D perhaps TRBD1 (6 bases). The germline V gene encodes CDR1 MNHEY and CDR2 SMNVEV (reference sequence). Trimming shortened V by 4 bases and J by 2 bases, and 18 bases separated the two germline ends. This CDR3 has 16 residues. The CDR3 reads CASSSRTAQGPYEQYF. Written as DNA, the CDR3 is TGTGCCAGCAGTTCGAGGACAGCACAAGGTCCCTACGAGCAGTACTTC.

V is TRBV4-1 and J is TRBJ2-3, with 12 bases that match TRBD2. The J segment lost 4 bases and the V segment lost 5 bases, leaving 7 bases of the junction unmatched. Germline V gene lookup returns CDR1 MGHRA and CDR2 YSYEKL. There are 16 residues in the CDR3. CDR3: CASSTLLAGGPDTQYF. The CDR3 region has the DNA TGCGCCAGCAGCACCCTACTAGCGGGAGGCCCAGATACGCAGTATTTT.

The chain combines TRBV29-1 with TRBJ2-7; D possibly corresponds to TRBD2 (5 bases). The CDR3 length is 12 residues. The germline CDR1 and CDR2 sequences are SQVTM and ANQGSEA. Trimming shortened V by 4 bases and J by 3 bases, and 10 bases separated the two germline ends. CDR3 residues: CSVVLEGYEQYF. As DNA, the CDR3 is TGCAGCGTTGTACTAGAGGGCTACGAGCAGTACTTC.

The V call is TRBV13, the J call TRBJ2-3, with TRBD2 matching 10 bases. Germline CDR1 PRHDT, CDR2 FYEKMQ (reference sequence). The V segment lost 5 bases and the J segment 4 bases; nucleotides outside the gene matches: 9. The CDR3 has 16 amino acids. CDR3 DNA sequence: TGTGCCAGCAGCATCGGACTAGCGGTCGGGTCAGATACGCAGTATTTT. This gives the protein CASSIGLAVGSDTQYF. Full variable domain (missing parts from reference TRBV13 and TRBJ2-3): AAGVIQSPRHLIKEKRETATLKCYPIPRHDTVYWYQQGPGQDPQFLISFYEKMQSDKGSIPDRFSAQQFSDYHSELNMSSLELGDSALYFCASSIGLAVGSDTQYFGPGTRLTVL.

This clone was found once. The genes are TRBV28 and TRBJ2-3; no clear D gene. CDR3 length equals 15 residues. CDR1 and CDR2 (germline): MDHEN, SYDVKM. The germline V and J ends were trimmed by 2 bases and 0 bases, with 9 bases remaining between them. CDR3 sequence (DNA): TGTGCCAGCAGTTTACTTAGGGCCAGCACAGATACGCAGTATTTT. Protein product: CASSLLRASTDTQYF.

The gene calls are TRBV4-1 and TRBJ2-3; 8 positions match TRBD2. CDR1 MGHRA and CDR2 YSYEKL come from the germline V gene. After removal of 0 bases from V and 4 bases from J, the junction contained 18 bases not matched to a gene. The CDR3 totals 20 residues. DNA for the CDR3: TGCGCCAGCAGCCAAGACCGGGCTAGCGGGTGGTGGGGGTCCGCAGATACGCAGTATTTT. Translated, it gives CASSQDRASGWWGSADTQYF.

This rearrangement joins TRBV12-5 to TRBJ2-7; TRBD2 matches 11 bases. This CDR3 comprises 18 residues. The trim removed 1 base at V and 6 bases at J, leaving 14 bases unmatched. Germline lookup yields CDR1 LGHNT and CDR2 FRNRAP. CDR3 sequence (DNA): TGTGCTAGTGGTTTGGAGGTATTCACTAGCGGGAGAGGGCTCGAGCAGTACTTC. Its translation: CASGLEVFTSGRGLEQYF.

About this clone itself: Distinct nucleotide sequences in the sample also encode this CDR3. The chain joins TRBV6-1 to TRBJ2-7; tentative D call: TRBD2 (5 bases). There are 13 residues in the CDR3. Germline V CDR1 and CDR2: MNHNS, SASEGT. V gave up 5 bases and J gave up 3 bases, with 11 bases separating them. Here the CDR3 DNA reads TGTGCCAGCAGTCTCCGGGAAGACTACGAGCAGTACTTC. Translation: CASSLREDYEQYF.

The chain joins TRBV6-5 to TRBJ1-4; D gene unclear. V shed 6 bases and J shed 4 bases, with 6 bases lying between them. The CDR3 spans 12 residues. Germline values: CDR1 MNHEY, CDR2 SVGAGI. CDR3 loop: CASRGVNEKLFF. The CDR3 bases are TGTGCCAGCAGGGGAGTTAATGAAAAACTGTTTTTT.

The rearrangement links TRBV28 to TRBJ1-1; D is ambiguous. Germline CDR1 is MDHEN and CDR2 is SYDVKM. The CDR3 runs 14 residues. V lost 3 bases and J lost 0, with 8 bases in between. Written as DNA, the CDR3 is TGTGCCAGCAGTTTTGCAGGTATGAACACTGAAGCTTTCTTT. Amino acids: CASSFAGMNTEAFF.